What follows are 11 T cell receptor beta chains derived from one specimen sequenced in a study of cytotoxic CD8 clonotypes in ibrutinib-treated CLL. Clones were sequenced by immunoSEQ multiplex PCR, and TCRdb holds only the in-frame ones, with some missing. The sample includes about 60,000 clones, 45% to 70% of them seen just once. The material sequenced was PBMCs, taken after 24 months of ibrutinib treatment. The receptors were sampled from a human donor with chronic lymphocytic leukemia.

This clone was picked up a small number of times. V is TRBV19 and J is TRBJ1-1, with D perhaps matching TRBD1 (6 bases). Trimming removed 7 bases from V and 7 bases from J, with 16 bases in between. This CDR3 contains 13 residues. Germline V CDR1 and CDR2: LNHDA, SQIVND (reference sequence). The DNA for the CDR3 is TGTGCCAGTAACGGGGGGCGCTATAATGAAGCTTTCTTT. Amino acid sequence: CASNGGRYNEAFF.

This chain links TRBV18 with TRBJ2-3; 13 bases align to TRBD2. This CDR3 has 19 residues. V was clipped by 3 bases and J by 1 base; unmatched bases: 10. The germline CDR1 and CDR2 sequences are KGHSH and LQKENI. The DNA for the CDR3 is TGTGCCAGCTCACCTTCAGGACTAGCGGGAGTGGGAGGCACAGATACGCAGTATTTT. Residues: CASSPSGLAGVGGTDTQYF.

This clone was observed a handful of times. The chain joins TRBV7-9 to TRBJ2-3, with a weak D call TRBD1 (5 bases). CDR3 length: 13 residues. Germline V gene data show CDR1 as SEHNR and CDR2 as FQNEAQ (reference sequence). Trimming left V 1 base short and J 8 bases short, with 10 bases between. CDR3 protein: CASSLEGQGTQYF. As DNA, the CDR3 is TGTGCCAGCAGCTTAGAGGGGCAGGGTACGCAGTATTTT.

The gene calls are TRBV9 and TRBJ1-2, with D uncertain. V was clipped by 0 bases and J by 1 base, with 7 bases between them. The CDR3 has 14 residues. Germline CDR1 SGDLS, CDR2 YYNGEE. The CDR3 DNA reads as TGTGCCAGCAGCGTAGAGGGTCTTAACTATGGCTACACCTTC. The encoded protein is CASSVEGLNYGYTF. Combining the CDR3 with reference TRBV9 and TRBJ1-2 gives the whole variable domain DSGVTQTPKHLITATGQRVTLRCSPRSGDLSVYWYQQSLDQGLQFLIQYYNGEERAKGNILERFSAQQFPDLHSELNLSSLELGDSALYFCASSVEGLNYGYTFGSGTRLTVV.

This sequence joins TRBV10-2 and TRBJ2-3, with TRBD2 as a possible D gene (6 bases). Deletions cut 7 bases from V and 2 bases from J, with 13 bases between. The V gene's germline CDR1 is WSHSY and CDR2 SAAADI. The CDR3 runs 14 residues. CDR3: CASKLEGLTDTQYF. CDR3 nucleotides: TGCGCCAGCAAATTGGAGGGGCTCACAGATACGCAGTATTTT.

CDR3 coding DNA: TGCGCCAGCCGAATGGGCCCGAACACCGGGGAGCTGTTTTTT. This encodes CASRMGPNTGELFF. The V gene is TRBV10-1, the J gene TRBJ2-2; D remains ambiguous. The CDR3 loop spans 14 amino acids. The germline CDR1 and CDR2 sequences are WNHNN and SYGVQD (reference sequence). V lost 8 bases and J 0 bases, leaving 10 bases between the germline ends.

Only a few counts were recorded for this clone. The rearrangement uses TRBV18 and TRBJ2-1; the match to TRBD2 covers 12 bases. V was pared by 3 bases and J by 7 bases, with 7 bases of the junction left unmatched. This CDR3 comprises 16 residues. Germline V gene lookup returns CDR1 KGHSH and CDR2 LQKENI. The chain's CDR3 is CASSPNRLAGVNEQFF. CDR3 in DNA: TGTGCCAGCTCACCGAATCGACTAGCGGGAGTGAATGAGCAGTTCTTC.

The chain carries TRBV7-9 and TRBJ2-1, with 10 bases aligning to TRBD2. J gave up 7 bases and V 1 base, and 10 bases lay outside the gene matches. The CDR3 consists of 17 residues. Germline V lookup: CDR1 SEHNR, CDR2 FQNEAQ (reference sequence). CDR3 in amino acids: CASSLVPTSGTGNEQFF. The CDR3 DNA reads TGTGCCAGCAGCTTAGTACCCACTAGCGGGACGGGAAATGAGCAGTTCTTC.

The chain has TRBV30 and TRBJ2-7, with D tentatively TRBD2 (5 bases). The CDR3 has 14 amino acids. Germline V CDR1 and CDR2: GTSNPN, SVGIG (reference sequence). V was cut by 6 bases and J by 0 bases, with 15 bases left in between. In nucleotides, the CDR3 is TGTGCCTGTCTCACTCGGGGTCTCTCCTACGAGCAGTACTTC. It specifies CACLTRGLSYEQYF.

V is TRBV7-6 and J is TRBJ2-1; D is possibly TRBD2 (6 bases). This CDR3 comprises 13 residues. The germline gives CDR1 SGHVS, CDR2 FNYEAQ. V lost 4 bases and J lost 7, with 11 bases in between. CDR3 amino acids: CASSSLALNEQFF. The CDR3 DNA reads TGTGCCAGCAGCTCCCTAGCGCTTAATGAGCAGTTCTTC.

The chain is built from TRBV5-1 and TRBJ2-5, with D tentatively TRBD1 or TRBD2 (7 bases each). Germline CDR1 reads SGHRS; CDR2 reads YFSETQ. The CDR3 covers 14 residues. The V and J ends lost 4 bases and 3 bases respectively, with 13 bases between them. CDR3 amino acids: CASSPAGQKETQYF. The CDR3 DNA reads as TGCGCCAGCAGCCCAGCGGGACAGAAAGAGACCCAGTACTTC.